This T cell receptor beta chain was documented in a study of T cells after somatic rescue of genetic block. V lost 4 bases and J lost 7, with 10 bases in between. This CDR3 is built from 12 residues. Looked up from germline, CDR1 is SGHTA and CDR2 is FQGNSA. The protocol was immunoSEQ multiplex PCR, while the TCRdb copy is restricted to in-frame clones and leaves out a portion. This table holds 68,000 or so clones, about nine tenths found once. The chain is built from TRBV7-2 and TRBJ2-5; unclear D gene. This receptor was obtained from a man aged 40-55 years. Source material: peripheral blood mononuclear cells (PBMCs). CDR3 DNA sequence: TGTGCCAGCAGCTCACCCCCGGGGACCCAGTACTTC. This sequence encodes CASSSPPGTQYF.